This entry lists 20 T cell receptor beta chains sequenced from one sample in a study of T cell repertoires in cytomegalovirus infection. TCRdb re-called the reads through MiXCR, storing one row per CDR3 protein. Seen here are some 680,000 distinct CDR3 sequences, under 40% observed once, and the top ten hold more than 2.5%. Specimen: PBMCs. Receptors were obtained from a human donor in good health (CMV status not recorded). Some clones in this sample may be carry-over from other donors' samples.

The chain couples TRBV18 to TRBJ1-6; D is perhaps TRBD1 (5 bases). From germline, CDR1 is KGHSH and CDR2 LQKENI. V lost 8 bases and J 10 bases, leaving 18 bases between the germline ends. The CDR3 sequence is 14 residues long. The CDR3 DNA reads TGTGCCAGCCAAGGGACCGTAATTGAATCACCCCTCCACTTT. Protein sequence: CASQGTVIESPLHF.

This clonotype was seen at least ten times. This sequence joins TRBV7-2 and TRBJ2-1; D may match TRBD1 or TRBD2 (6 bases each). Trimming pared 0 bases from V and 2 bases from J, leaving 8 bases between. Germline CDR1 is SGHTA and CDR2 is FQGNSA. The CDR3 spans 15 residues. CDR3 in DNA: TGTGCCAGCAGCTTAGCTGGGGGGCCCTACAATGAGCAGTTCTTC. This translates into CASSLAGGPYNEQFF.

J is TRBJ2-3 and V is TRBV27, with 14 bases lining up with TRBD2. V dropped 5 bases and J dropped 1; count of bases not matched to a gene: 17. This CDR3 is built from 21 residues. Germline CDR1 and CDR2: MNHEY and SMNVEV (reference sequence). The CDR3, as DNA: TGTGCCAGCAGTCCGACCTCCCGTGGGGGACTAGCGGGAGAAGGCACAGATACGCAGTATTTT. This codes for CASSPTSRGGLAGEGTDTQYF.

This clonotype was observed at least ten times. The rearrangement links TRBV12-3 or TRBV12-4 to TRBJ2-5; tentatively, D is TRBD1 (6 bases). The CDR3 is 15 amino acids. V lost 2 bases and J 4 bases, leaving 14 bases between the germline ends. CDR3 region: CASSLSRGVGETQYF. CDR3 nucleotides: TGTGCCAGCAGTTTAAGCAGGGGTGTTGGAGAGACCCAGTACTTC.

The sample holds a few counts of this clonotype. The CDR3 sequence is CASSFRGAYEQYF. The CDR3 nucleotides are TGTGCCAGCAGTTTCCGGGGGGCCTACGAGCAGTACTTC. The chain couples TRBV28 to TRBJ2-7, with TRBD2 matching 7 bases. Germline CDR1 reads MDHEN; CDR2 reads SYDVKM. The CDR3 has 13 residues. V lost 3 bases and J lost 2; bases outside the gene matches: 1.

J is TRBJ2-3 and V is TRBV6-1, with a possible D match to TRBD2 (5 bases). Trimming cost V 5 bases and J 4 bases, with 10 bases left between them. The CDR3 is 13 amino acids. From germline, CDR1 is MNHNS and CDR2 SASEGT. The chain's CDR3 is CASSYPGSDTQYF. CDR3 nucleotides: TGTGCCAGCAGTTATCCGGGATCAGATACGCAGTATTTT.

At least ten counts were recorded for this clonotype. The chain links TRBV7-2 to TRBJ2-1; D uncertain. The CDR3 loop spans 13 amino acids. Germline CDR1 SGHTA, CDR2 FQGNSA. With 1 base removed from V and 5 bases from J, the gap between germline ends came to 6 bases. The CDR3 coding sequence is TGTGCCAGCAGCTTAGGGCGGAACAATGAGCAGTTCTTC. Translation gives CASSLGRNNEQFF.

This chain links TRBV6-6 with TRBJ2-3; 8 bases fit TRBD1. J gave up 0 bases and V 5 bases, and 4 bases lay outside the gene matches. Germline-derived CDR1 and CDR2 are MNHNY and SVGAGI (reference sequence). The CDR3 is made up of 15 amino acids. The CDR3 region is CASSRQGTSTDTQYF. The CDR3 DNA reads TGTGCCAGCAGTCGACAGGGGACTAGCACAGATACGCAGTATTTT.

The chain recombines TRBV19 with TRBJ2-1; 13 nucleotides match TRBD2. After removal of 6 bases from V and 3 bases from J, the junction contained 8 bases not matched to a gene. The CDR3 sequence is 17 residues long. CDR1 and CDR2 (germline): LNHDA, SQIVND (reference sequence). This CDR3 is CASSHRLAGGRYNEQFF. The CDR3 DNA sequence: TGTGCCAGTAGCCATCGACTAGCGGGGGGACGCTACAATGAGCAGTTCTTC.

The rearrangement uses TRBV19 and TRBJ1-2; 8 nucleotides match TRBD1. The V gene's germline CDR1 is LNHDA and CDR2 SQIVND (reference sequence). The CDR3 is made up of 13 amino acids. Trimming cost V 3 bases and J 6 bases; bases outside gene matches: 3. CDR3 DNA: TGTGCCAGTAGTATGGACAGGGTCGATGGCTACACCTTC. As protein: CASSMDRVDGYTF.

The chain recombines TRBV12-3 or TRBV12-4 with TRBJ1-1, with D uncertain. Trimming cost V 7 bases and J 0 bases, with 12 bases left between them. This CDR3 is 14 amino acids long. Written as DNA, the CDR3 is TGTGCCAGCACGCCCTACTTCATGAACACTGAAGCTTTCTTT. The encoded protein is CASTPYFMNTEAFF.

The chain recombines TRBV5-6 with TRBJ2-7, with TRBD2 matching 11 bases. The germline CDR1 and CDR2 sequences are SGHDT and YYEEEE. The V segment lost 4 bases and the J segment 3 bases; nucleotides outside the gene matches: 3. CDR3 length equals 14 residues. In DNA form, the CDR3 reads TGTGCCAGCAGCGTGGGACTAGCGGACTACGAGCAGTACTTC. It codes for CASSVGLADYEQYF.

There are many counts of this clonotype. J is TRBJ1-1 and V is TRBV6-5; D is perhaps TRBD1 (5 bases). Germline loops: CDR1 MNHEY, CDR2 SVGAGI. The V end lost 1 base, the J end lost 5 bases, and 14 bases lay between the germline ends. The CDR3 covers 15 residues. CDR3 coding DNA: TGTGCCAGCAGTTACTGGAAGAGGGGTGGAACTGAAGCTTTCTTT. Protein sequence: CASSYWKRGGTEAFF.

J is TRBJ2-3 and V is TRBV23-1, with a weak D call TRBD2 (6 bases). TRBV23-1 is assigned to the ORF class and has an uncertain function. The V end lost 4 bases, the J end lost 5 bases, and 16 bases lay between the germline ends. CDR3 length equals 15 residues. CDR3 residues: CASSLTGVCIDTQYF. CDR3 sequence (DNA): TGCGCCAGCAGTCTCACGGGAGTGTGTATAGATACGCAGTATTTT.

The chain is built from TRBV29-1 and TRBJ2-3, with TRBD1 as a possible D gene (5 bases). CDR3 length: 13 amino acids. Trimming stripped 2 bases from V and 2 bases from J, with 8 bases between. The germline CDR1 and CDR2 sequences are SQVTM and ANQGSEA. The CDR3 sequence: CSVERQYTDTQYF. CDR3 DNA sequence: TGCAGCGTTGAAAGACAGTACACAGATACGCAGTATTTT.

This chain uses TRBV19 with TRBJ1-1, with unresolved D. The CDR3 has 13 residues. Germline V lookup: CDR1 LNHDA, CDR2 SQIVND (reference sequence). The germline V and J ends were trimmed by 3 bases and 5 bases, with 10 bases remaining between them. The CDR3 protein is CASSMSRGTEAFF. DNA of the CDR3: TGTGCCAGTAGTATGTCCCGGGGAACTGAAGCTTTCTTT. The full variable domain, with the rest looked up from reference TRBV19 and TRBJ1-1, is DGGITQSPKYLFRKEGQNVTLSCEQNLNHDAMYWYRQDPGQGLRLIYYSQIVNDFQKGDIAEGYSVSREKKESFPLTVTSAQKNPTAFYLCASSMSRGTEAFFGQGTRLTVV.

This clonotype came up many times. The chain has TRBV7-8 and TRBJ2-5, with unresolved D. This CDR3 spans 13 amino acids. The V gene lost 4 bases and the J gene lost 3 bases, with 9 bases spanning the gap. Germline-derived CDR1 and CDR2 are SGHVS and FQNEAQ. CDR3 sequence (DNA): TGTGCCAGCAGCTCTCGGCATGAAGAGACCCAGTACTTC. Translated, it gives CASSSRHEETQYF.

This clonotype has more than one count but fewer than ten. The chain carries TRBV15 and TRBJ1-4; 7 bases match TRBD1. This CDR3 is built from 15 residues. CDR1 LNHNV and CDR2 YYDKDF come from the germline V gene (reference sequence). Unmatched junction bases numbered 8, after V lost 0 bases and J lost 10 bases. This CDR3 is CATSRDPDRARKLFF. DNA for the CDR3: TGTGCCACCAGCAGAGACCCTGACAGGGCCAGAAAACTGTTTTTT. Combining the CDR3 with reference TRBV15 and TRBJ1-4 gives the whole variable domain DAMVIQNPRYQVTQFGKPVTLSCSQTLNHNVMYWYQQKSSQAPKLLFHYYDKDFNNEADTPDNFQSRRPNTSFCFLDIRSPGLGDTAMYLCATSRDPDRARKLFFGSGTQLSVL.

In this sample, this clonotype turned up a few times. The rearrangement links TRBV12-3 or TRBV12-4 to TRBJ2-4; 8 bases are shared with TRBD2. Unmatched junction bases numbered 5, after V lost 6 bases and J lost 4 bases. The CDR3 totals 14 residues. CDR3 sequence reads: CASRERELKNIQYF. For the CDR3, the DNA is TGTGCCAGCAGGGAGCGGGAGCTGAAAAACATTCAGTACTTC.

There are a few counts of this clonotype. The chain uses TRBV4-1 and TRBJ1-5; 7 bases are a match to TRBD1. The CDR3 length is 15 residues. Germline trimming cut 4 bases from V and 3 bases from J; bases unmatched to any gene: 6. Germline V gene data show CDR1 as MGHRA and CDR2 as YSYEKL. Here the CDR3 DNA reads TGCGCCAGCAGCCCGACAGGGCCTTTCAATCAGCCCCAGCATTTT. Its protein is CASSPTGPFNQPQHF.